Sequencing of this TCR beta chain was carried out in a study of blood T cell repertoires in COVID-19. Study context: Acute-phase and convalescent COVID-19 samples originated in the United States, Italy and Spain. T cells, B-cell-depleted T cells, or PBMCs supplied cDNA or gDNA.

The germline V gene encodes CDR1 MNHEY and CDR2 SVGAGI. The CDR3 contains 15 residues. The V end lost 0 bases, the J end lost 5 bases, and 13 bases lay between the germline ends. Authors' processing steps: Cell counts per sample came from amplifying reference gene primers. Produced via immunoSEQ multiplex PCR; TCRdb's table is partial and in-frame only. Clone size and the V and J calls come from that table; the DNA yielded D and trimming. The data contain some 210,000 clones, roughly 86% of them singletons. The sequence came from a woman aged 45 to 65 with active or convalescent COVID-19. This chain connects TRBV6-5 to TRBJ2-5; D might be TRBD2 (5 bases). The sequencing input was peripheral blood. CDR3 DNA sequence: TGTGCCAGCAGTTACTCTAGCGATGGGTGGGAGACCCAGTACTTC. Its protein product is CASSYSSDGWETQYF.